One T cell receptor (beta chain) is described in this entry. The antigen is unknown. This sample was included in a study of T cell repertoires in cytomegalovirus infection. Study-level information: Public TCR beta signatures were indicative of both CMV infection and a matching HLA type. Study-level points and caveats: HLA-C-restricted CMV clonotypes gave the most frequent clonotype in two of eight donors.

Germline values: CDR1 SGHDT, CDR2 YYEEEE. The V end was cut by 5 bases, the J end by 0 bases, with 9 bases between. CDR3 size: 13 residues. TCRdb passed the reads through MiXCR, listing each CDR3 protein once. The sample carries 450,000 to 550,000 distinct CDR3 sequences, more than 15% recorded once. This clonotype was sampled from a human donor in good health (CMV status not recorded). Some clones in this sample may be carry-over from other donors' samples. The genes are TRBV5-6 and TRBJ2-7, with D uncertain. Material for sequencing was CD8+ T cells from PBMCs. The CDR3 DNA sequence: TGTGCCAGCAGTCTGACCCGCTCCTACGAGCAGTACTTC. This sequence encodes CASSLTRSYEQYF.